One sample yielded the 27 T cell receptor beta chains listed below, sequenced in a study of CD8 T cells in ankylosing spondylitis. Points from the study as a whole: A motif in TCR beta, a set of fewer than ten highly homologous variants, appeared characteristic of ankylosing spondylitis blood.

TCRdb called the 5' RACE reads again in MiXCR, with one record for every CDR3 protein. This sample has roughly 440,000 distinct CDR3 sequences, with approximately 17% found just once. Their antigens remain unidentified. Input material: blood, either unsorted or a sorted T cell fraction (not recorded which). Receptor source: a male donor with ankylosing spondylitis.

This clonotype was counted between two and nine times. The V and J genes are TRBV20-1 and TRBJ2-1, with D unclear. Germline V gene data show CDR1 as DFQATT and CDR2 as SNEGSKA (reference sequence). With 5 bases removed from V and 5 bases from J, the gap between germline ends came to 4 bases. The CDR3 extends over 10 amino acids. The CDR3 protein is CSALDNEQFF. CDR3 DNA: TGCAGTGCTCTTGACAATGAGCAGTTCTTC.

This chain links TRBV20-1 with TRBJ1-1, with TRBD1 as a possible D gene (6 bases). The CDR3 totals 15 residues. Germline V gene lookup returns CDR1 DFQATT and CDR2 SNEGSKA (reference sequence). Trimming left V 2 bases short and J 1 base short, with 14 bases between. CDR3 sequence reads: CSARTPGHSNTEAFF. The CDR3 nucleotides are TGCAGTGCTAGAACTCCGGGACATTCGAACACTGAAGCTTTCTTT.

This clonotype was detected a few times. The CDR3 DNA reads as TGTGCCATCAGTGACCTGGGACTGGCGGGTTCAGATACGCAGTATTTT. Its protein product is CAISDLGLAGSDTQYF. The rearrangement joins TRBV10-3 to TRBJ2-3; maybe TRBD2 (6 bases). The CDR3 is 16 residues long. Germline CDR1 is ENHRY and CDR2 is SYGVKD. V gave up 3 bases and J gave up 4 bases, with 17 bases separating them.

This clonotype was counted only a few times. This chain links TRBV11-2 with TRBJ2-3; D ambiguous. V dropped 4 bases and J dropped 3 bases, with 14 bases sitting between them. Germline assignment: CDR1 SGHAT and CDR2 FQNNGV. This CDR3 is 15 amino acids long. The CDR3 region is CASSSVGGMTDTQYF. The DNA for the CDR3 is TGTGCCAGCAGCTCCGTCGGCGGAATGACAGATACGCAGTATTTT.

The V call is TRBV20-1, the J call TRBJ1-1; D unresolved. This CDR3 has 13 residues. Germline lookup yields CDR1 DFQATT and CDR2 SNEGSKA (reference sequence). The ends were cut back, 1 base at V and 2 bases at J, with 8 bases in the middle. Here the CDR3 reads CSARVYQNTEAFF. CDR3 sequence (DNA): TGCAGTGCTAGAGTTTACCAAAACACTGAAGCTTTCTTT.

The CDR3: CSAPPGGPPGYTF. For the CDR3, the DNA is TGCAGTGCCCCGCCTGGAGGGCCTCCTGGCTACACCTTC. This rearrangement joins TRBV20-1 to TRBJ1-2; D not resolved. This CDR3 comprises 13 residues. V shed 6 bases and J shed 7 bases, with 18 bases lying between them. CDR1 and CDR2 (germline): DFQATT, SNEGSKA (reference sequence).

CDR3 loop: CAWSVRGPSGYTF. The DNA of the CDR3 is TGTGCCTGGAGTGTACGGGGTCCCTCCGGCTACACCTTC. The rearrangement joins TRBV30 to TRBJ1-2; no reliable D call. The germline V and J ends were trimmed by 0 bases and 8 bases, with 13 bases remaining between them. Germline CDR1 and CDR2: GTSNPN and SVGIG (reference sequence). This CDR3 has 13 residues.

The chain is built from TRBV11-2 and TRBJ2-7, with 15 bases fitting TRBD2. Germline V gene sequence: CDR1 SGHAT, CDR2 FQNNGV. CDR3 length: 17 residues. Trimming cost V 5 bases and J 6 bases; bases outside gene matches: 11. CDR3 DNA sequence: TGTGCCAGCAGCGACGGGACTAGCGGGAGGTTGAGGGGCGAGCAGTACTTC. Encoded protein: CASSDGTSGRLRGEQYF.

This clonotype was found once. This sequence joins TRBV25-1 and TRBJ2-7; 11 nucleotides align to TRBD1. Trimming cost V 10 bases and J 0 bases; bases outside gene matches: 14. Germline V gives CDR1 MGHDK, CDR2 SYGVNS. CDR3 length: 17 amino acids. CDR3 protein: CATARGGQGAFSYEQYF. CDR3 bases: TGTGCCACCGCGCGGGGAGGACAGGGGGCCTTCTCCTACGAGCAGTACTTC.

The chain combines TRBV5-1 with TRBJ2-7; 7 positions agree with TRBD1. The CDR3 runs 16 residues. CDR1 is SGHRS and CDR2 is YFSETQ in the germline V gene. The ends lost 1 base at V and 2 bases at J; junction bases unmatched: 9. In DNA form, the CDR3 reads TGCGCCAGCAGCTTGTCCGGGACAGTTAGAACCTACGAGCAGTACTTC. Its translation is CASSLSGTVRTYEQYF.

This clonotype was recorded once. The chain links TRBV2 to TRBJ2-1; possible D gene TRBD2, 7 bases. V lost 6 bases, J lost 0 bases, and 15 bases lay in between. The CDR3 contains 16 residues. CDR1 and CDR2 (germline): SNHLY, FYNNEI. The CDR3 loop reads CASRNGGARSYNEQFF. The CDR3 nucleotides are TGTGCCAGCAGGAATGGGGGGGCCCGCTCCTACAATGAGCAGTTCTTC.

The rearrangement links TRBV9 to TRBJ2-7, with 7 bases that match TRBD2. The CDR3 is 14 amino acids. Germline assignment: CDR1 SGDLS and CDR2 YYNGEE. With V trimmed by 1 base and J by 2 bases, 3 bases remained unmatched. DNA for the CDR3: TGTGCCAGCAGCGTATCTAGCGGTCCCTACGAGCAGTACTTC. The encoded protein is CASSVSSGPYEQYF.

V usage is TRBV7-9 and J usage is TRBJ2-7, with D perhaps matching TRBD1 (6 bases). The germline V gene has CDR1 SEHNR and CDR2 FQNEAQ (reference sequence). The V end was cut by 5 bases, the J end by 2 bases, with 13 bases between. The CDR3 extends over 14 amino acids. The CDR3 sequence: CASSPRDTTYEQYF. For the CDR3, the DNA is TGTGCCAGCAGCCCCAGGGACACCACCTACGAGCAGTACTTC.

V usage is TRBV5-1 and J usage is TRBJ2-7; 7 bases fit TRBD1. Trimming removed 0 bases from V and 0 bases from J; junction bases left unmatched: 12. This CDR3 contains 18 residues. The germline V gene encodes CDR1 SGHRS and CDR2 YFSETQ. CDR3 region: CASSLARGGSVSSYEQYF. The CDR3 DNA reads TGCGCCAGCAGCTTGGCACGAGGGGGCTCGGTAAGCTCCTACGAGCAGTACTTC.

There are many counts of this clonotype. This sequence joins TRBV28 and TRBJ1-1, with D tentatively TRBD1 (5 bases). Trimming removed 10 bases at V and 9 bases at J, with 18 bases between. Germline V gene lookup returns CDR1 MDHEN and CDR2 SYDVKM. The CDR3 is 12 amino acids. The CDR3 DNA reads as TGTGCCATCGCCCCACGACAGCTTCAAGCTTTCTTT. This gives the protein CAIAPRQLQAFF.

This clonotype was seen at least ten times. One junction end does not reproduce the germline sequence, and a read error may be involved. This chain links TRBV24-1 with TRBJ2-1; D gene ambiguous. The CDR3 contains 13 residues. Germline V gives CDR1 KGHDR, CDR2 SFDVKD. Here the CDR3 reads CATSAASDNEQFF. CDR3 sequence (DNA): TGTGCCACCAGTGCGGCCTCCGACAATGAGCAGTTCTTC.

This chain uses TRBV6-1 with TRBJ2-1; 8 positions match TRBD2. CDR3 size: 15 residues. Looked up from germline, CDR1 is MNHNS and CDR2 is SASEGT. Unmatched junction bases numbered 12, after V lost 8 bases and J lost 6 bases. The CDR3 nucleotides are TGTGCCAGCGGGTCCGGGACTAGGAGTATCAATGAGCAGTTCTTC. It encodes CASGSGTRSINEQFF.

V gene TRBV4-3 combines with J gene TRBJ2-7; D may be TRBD2 (5 bases). The V and J ends lost 4 bases and 6 bases respectively, with 16 bases between them. CDR1 is LGHNA, CDR2 YSLEER, per germline. The CDR3 consists of 14 residues. This CDR3 reads CASSPLGRRGEQYF. In nucleotides, the CDR3 is TGCGCCAGCAGCCCCCTGGGGAGACGGGGCGAGCAGTACTTC.

The sample holds a few counts of this clonotype. This rearrangement joins TRBV20-1 to TRBJ2-2; no reliable D call. Trimming shortened V by 3 bases and J by 0 bases, and 5 bases separated the two germline ends. CDR3 length: 13 residues. Per the germline V gene, CDR1 is DFQATT and CDR2 is SNEGSKA (reference sequence). The CDR3 nucleotides read TGCAGTGCTAGCCTCGCGAACACCGGGGAGCTGTTTTTT. Translating gives CSASLANTGELFF.

The genes are TRBV3-1 and TRBJ1-1; D is possibly TRBD1 (5 bases). CDR3 length: 14 amino acids. V dropped 6 bases and J dropped 3 bases, with 14 bases sitting between them. CDR1 is LGHDT, CDR2 YNNKEL, per germline (reference sequence). The CDR3 bases are TGTGCCAGCAGTCGGAAAGGGGCGCACACTGAAGCTTTCTTT. It is translated as CASSRKGAHTEAFF.

This clonotype was seen more than once but under ten times. V and J are TRBV9 and TRBJ2-3, with 10 bases that match TRBD2. The CDR3 contains 17 residues. The V gene end was trimmed by 0 bases and the J gene end by 2 bases; junction bases not matched to a gene: 6. Looked up from germline, CDR1 is SGDLS and CDR2 is YYNGEE. The DNA of the CDR3 is TGTGCCAGCAGCGTAGGGGCTAGCGGGGGCCTCACAGATACGCAGTATTTT. Its protein product is CASSVGASGGLTDTQYF.

The chain links TRBV3-1 to TRBJ2-7; TRBD1 agrees at 8 bases. The germline V gene has CDR1 LGHDT and CDR2 YNNKEL (reference sequence). The CDR3 runs to 16 residues. V dropped 4 bases and J dropped 1; count of bases not matched to a gene: 9. CDR3 sequence (DNA): TGTGCCAGCAGCCCCGCCGACAGGGGTGGGTCCTACGAGCAGTACTTC. It is translated as CASSPADRGGSYEQYF.

J is TRBJ1-1 and V is TRBV11-2; no definite D call. The germline gives CDR1 SGHAT, CDR2 FQNNGV. The CDR3 totals 13 residues. V was trimmed by 6 bases and J by 4 bases, leaving 12 bases between them. The CDR3 DNA reads TGTGCCAGCAGGCTTGGGGAGGGCACTGAAGCTTTCTTT. Amino acids: CASRLGEGTEAFF.

This chain links TRBV18 with TRBJ2-5; D perhaps matches TRBD1 (6 bases). Trimming took 3 bases from V and 2 from J, leaving 19 bases between them. Germline CDR1 is KGHSH and CDR2 is LQKENI. CDR3 length: 17 amino acids. CDR3 region: CASSPPQGPDPQETQYF. CDR3 coding DNA: TGTGCCAGCTCACCCCCACAGGGCCCAGACCCTCAAGAGACCCAGTACTTC.

V gene TRBV7-2 combines with J gene TRBJ2-5, with 9 bases aligning to TRBD2. Looked up from germline, CDR1 is SGHTA and CDR2 is FQGNSA. V lost 3 bases and J lost 2; bases outside the gene matches: 4. The CDR3 length is 15 residues. In DNA, the CDR3 is TGTGCCAGCAGCTTTGGCGGGGGGGATCAAGAGACCCAGTACTTC. As protein: CASSFGGGDQETQYF.

The chain is built from TRBV20-1 and TRBJ2-1; 9 bases are a match to TRBD2. V dropped 1 base and J dropped 4; count of bases not matched to a gene: 5. The germline V gene encodes CDR1 DFQATT and CDR2 SNEGSKA (reference sequence). The CDR3 spans 15 residues. CDR3 nucleotide sequence: TGCAGTGCTAGAGTTTCGCTAGCGGGGTACAATGAGCAGTTCTTC. Its translation is CSARVSLAGYNEQFF.

The gene calls are TRBV3-1 and TRBJ2-1; 7 bases match TRBD1. The CDR3 has 13 amino acids. CDR1 and CDR2 (germline): LGHDT, YNNKEL (reference sequence). Trimming took 3 bases from V and 8 from J; bases not matched to a gene: 4. CDR3 region: CASSHLGTDEQFF. The CDR3, as DNA: TGTGCCAGCAGCCATTTAGGGACAGATGAGCAGTTCTTC.